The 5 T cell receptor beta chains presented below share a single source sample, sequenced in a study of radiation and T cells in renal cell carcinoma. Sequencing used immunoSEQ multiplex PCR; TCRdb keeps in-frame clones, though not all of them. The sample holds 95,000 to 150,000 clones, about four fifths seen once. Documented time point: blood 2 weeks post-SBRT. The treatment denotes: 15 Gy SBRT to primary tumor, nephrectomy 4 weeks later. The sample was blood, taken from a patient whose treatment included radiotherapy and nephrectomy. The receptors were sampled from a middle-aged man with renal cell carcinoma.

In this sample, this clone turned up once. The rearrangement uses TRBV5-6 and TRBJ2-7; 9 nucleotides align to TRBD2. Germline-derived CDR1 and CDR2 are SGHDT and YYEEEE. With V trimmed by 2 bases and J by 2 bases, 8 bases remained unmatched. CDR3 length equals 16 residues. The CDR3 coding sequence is TGTGCCAGCAGCTTCCTGCGGGGCGGGAGGGCCTACGAGCAGTACTTC. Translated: CASSFLRGGRAYEQYF.

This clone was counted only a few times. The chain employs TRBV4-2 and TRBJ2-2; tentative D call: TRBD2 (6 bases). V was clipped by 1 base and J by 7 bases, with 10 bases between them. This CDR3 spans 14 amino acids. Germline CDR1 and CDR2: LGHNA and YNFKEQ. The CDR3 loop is CASSQGGGIGELFF. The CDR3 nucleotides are TGTGCCAGCAGCCAAGGAGGAGGGATCGGGGAGCTGTTTTTT.

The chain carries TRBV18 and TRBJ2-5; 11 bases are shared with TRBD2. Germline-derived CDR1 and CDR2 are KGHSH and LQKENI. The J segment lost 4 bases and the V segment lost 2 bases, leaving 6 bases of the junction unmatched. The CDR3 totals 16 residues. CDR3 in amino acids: CASSPKLAGGIETQYF. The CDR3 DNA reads TGTGCCAGCTCACCAAAGCTAGCGGGAGGAATAGAGACCCAGTACTTC.

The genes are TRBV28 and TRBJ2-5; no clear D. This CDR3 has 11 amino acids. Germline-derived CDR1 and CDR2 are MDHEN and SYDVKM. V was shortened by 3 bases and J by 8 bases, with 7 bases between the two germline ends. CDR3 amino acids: CASSFSRTQYF. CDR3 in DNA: TGTGCCAGCAGTTTTTCGAGAACCCAGTACTTC. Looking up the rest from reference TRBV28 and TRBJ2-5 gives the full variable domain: DVKVTQSSRYLVKRTGEKVFLECVQDMDHENMFWYRQDPGLGLRLIYFSYDVKMKEKGDIPEGYSVSREKKERFSLILESASTNQTSMYLCASSFSRTQYFGPGTRLLVL.

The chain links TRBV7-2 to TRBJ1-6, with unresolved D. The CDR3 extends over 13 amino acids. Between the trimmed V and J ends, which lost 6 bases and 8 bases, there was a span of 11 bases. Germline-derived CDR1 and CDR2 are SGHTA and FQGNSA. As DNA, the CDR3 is TGTGCCAGCAGGCCAAGGATGGATTCACCCCTCCACTTT. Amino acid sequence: CASRPRMDSPLHF.